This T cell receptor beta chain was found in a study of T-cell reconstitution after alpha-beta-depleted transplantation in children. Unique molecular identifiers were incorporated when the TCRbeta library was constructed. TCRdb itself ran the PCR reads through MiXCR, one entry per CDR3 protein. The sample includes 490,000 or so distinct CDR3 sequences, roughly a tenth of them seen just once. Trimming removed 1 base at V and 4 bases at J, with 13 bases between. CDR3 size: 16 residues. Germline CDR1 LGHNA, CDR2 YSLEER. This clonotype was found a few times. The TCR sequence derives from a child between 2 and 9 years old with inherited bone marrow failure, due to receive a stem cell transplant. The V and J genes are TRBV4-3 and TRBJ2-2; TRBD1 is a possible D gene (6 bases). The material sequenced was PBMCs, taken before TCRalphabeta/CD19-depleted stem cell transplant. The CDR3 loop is CASSQAPGHLTGELFF. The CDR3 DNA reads TGCGCCAGCAGCCAAGCCCCGGGACACCTCACCGGGGAGCTGTTTTTT.